This T cell receptor beta chain is drawn from a study of T cell repertoires in cytomegalovirus infection. The wider study: Matching HLA type and CMV infection were both indicated by public TCR beta signatures.

This clonotype was observed a few times. No antigen is known for it. TCRdb re-called the reads with MiXCR, one entry per CDR3 protein. This table holds approximately 730,000 distinct CDR3 sequences, roughly a third found once. Germline lookup yields CDR1 LNHDA and CDR2 SQIVND (reference sequence). The CDR3 consists of 16 residues. The J segment lost 4 bases and the V segment lost 7 bases, leaving 11 bases of the junction unmatched. This clonotype was obtained from a human donor in good health (CMV status not recorded). Some clones in this sample may be carry-over from other donors' samples. The V call is TRBV19, the J call TRBJ2-1; the match to TRBD1 covers 9 bases. The input for sequencing was cultured PBMCs, taken from culture after CMV antigen stimulation. This CDR3 reads CASTPSLGTGYNEQFF. CDR3 DNA: TGTGCCAGTACCCCCTCTCTCGGGACAGGGTACAATGAGCAGTTCTTC. The whole variable domain, filled in from reference TRBV19 and TRBJ2-1, reads DGGITQSPKYLFRKEGQNVTLSCEQNLNHDAMYWYRQDPGQGLRLIYYSQIVNDFQKGDIAEGYSVSREKKESFPLTVTSAQKNPTAFYLCASTPSLGTGYNEQFFGPGTRLTVL.